The entry below gives a single T cell receptor (beta chain) sequence along with its context. This clonotype has just one count. The antigen this receptor binds is unknown. A single base separates this from a much larger clone, so it may be a read error. The CDR3 sequence holds 14 residues, the cysteine and phenylalanine included. Of the read, only the CDR3 DNA is kept; its 42 bases are in frame from base 1. The germline V gene encodes CDR1 SGHRS and CDR2 YFSETQ. The data were taken from a study of T cells after yellow fever vaccination (dated by TCRdb to about 2019). The study in broad terms: Libraries from fractions with low cell numbers were prepared with the SMART-Seq v4 Ultra Low Input RNA kit. Bulk TCR alpha and beta repertoires were sequenced longitudinally to track T-cell clones before and after primary and booster YFV17D yellow fever vaccination. The cohort comprised two healthy male donors, one aged 18 to 30 and one aged 30 to 40 years. Bulk PBMC replicates and cell subsets were isolated from blood drawn at multiple timepoints before and after both primary and secondary immunization.

General findings and caveats noted by the study authors: A small share of clonotypes was detected in both CD4 and CD8 compartments, with the overlap likely arising from convergent recombination. Most clones expanded after primary vaccination (about 96% of CD4 and 70% to 90% of CD8) were re-detected after the booster, suggesting that broad memory maintenance occurred. Because only a couple of donors were included in the study, the extent to which the findings can be generalized is limited. Computational filtering was required because FACS-sorted repertoires could contain abundant contaminating clonotypes from the bulk population. Compared with the primary T-cell response, the secondary T-cell response was faster but weaker, reaching its peak on day 5 rather than on day 15.

This sample's treatment or condition label indicates: live attenuated yellow fever vaccine strain. PBMCs were isolated from peripheral blood using a standard Ficoll-Paque protocol. Dynabeads CD4 and CD8 positive selection kits were used to isolate the CD4 and CD8 T-cell fractions. RNA was extracted with TriZol from bulk PBMCs, CD4 and CD8 fractions, and dextramer-positive and dextramer-negative fractions. Synthesis of TCR cDNA relied on 5'RACE template switching, a step that introduced a universal primer site along with unique molecular identifiers. Priming of cDNA synthesis was performed from both the TCR alpha and TCR beta constant segments. Two PCR steps were used to amplify libraries, with sample barcodes and sequencing adapters being added in the second step. Sequencing of libraries was performed on Illumina HiSeq 2500 (2x100 bp) or NovaSeq (2x150 bp). The published analysis was carried out like this. MIGEC was used to demultiplex reads and collapse the reads into UMI consensus sequences, and MiXCR was used for V(D)J alignment. Vaccine-responding clonotypes were defined with edgeR using replicate PBMC samples, requiring FDR below 0.01 and a log2 fold change above 5 up to day 15. Bulk clonotypes were assigned CD4 or CD8 identity according to which sequenced CD4 or CD8 repertoire held them at higher abundance. TCRdb trimmed public reads at Q25 via fastp, called clones via MiXCR and kept in-frame beta chains. Identical CDR3 protein sequences are pooled into one entry, listed with their most common genes and DNA. TCRdb, not the original authors, processed these V and J calls. This sample lists about 240,000 distinct CDR3 sequences; 6% to 7.5% were detected once. About 0.85% of the sample is in the top ten clones.

This clonotype was obtained from a man in his thirties or forties who received the YFV17D yellow fever vaccine. Sequences were derived from CD4+ T cells sorted from PBMCs, sampled 15 days after the yellow fever booster vaccination. The receptor chain draws on TRBV5-1 and TRBJ2-5; tentative D gene TRBD2, with 5 bases matching. CDR3 loop: CVSSQVEVYETQYF. The bases read TGCGTCAGCAGCCAGGTGGAGGTCTACGAGACCCAGTACTTC.